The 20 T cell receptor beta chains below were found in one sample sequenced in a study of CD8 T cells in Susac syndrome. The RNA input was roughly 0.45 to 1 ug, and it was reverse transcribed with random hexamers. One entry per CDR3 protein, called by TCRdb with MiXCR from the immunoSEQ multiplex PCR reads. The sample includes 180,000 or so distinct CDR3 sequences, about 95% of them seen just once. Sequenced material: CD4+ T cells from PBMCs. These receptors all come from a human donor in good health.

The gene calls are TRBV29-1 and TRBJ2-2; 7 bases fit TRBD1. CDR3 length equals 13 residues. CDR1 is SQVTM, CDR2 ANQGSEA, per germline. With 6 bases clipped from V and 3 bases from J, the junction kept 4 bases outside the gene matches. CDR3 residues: CSVVGQYTGELFF. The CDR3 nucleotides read TGCAGCGTGGTGGGACAGTACACCGGGGAGCTGTTTTTT.

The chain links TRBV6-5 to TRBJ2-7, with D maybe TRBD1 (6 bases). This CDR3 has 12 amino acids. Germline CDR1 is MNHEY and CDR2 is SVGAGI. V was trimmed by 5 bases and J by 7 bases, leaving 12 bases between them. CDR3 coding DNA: TGTGCCAGCAGTCCAAGGACAGAAGAGCAGTACTTC. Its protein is CASSPRTEEQYF.

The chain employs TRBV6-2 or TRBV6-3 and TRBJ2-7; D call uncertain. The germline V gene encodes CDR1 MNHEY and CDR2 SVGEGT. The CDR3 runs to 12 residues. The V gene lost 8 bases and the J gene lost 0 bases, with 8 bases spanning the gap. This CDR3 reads CASEKDSYEQYF. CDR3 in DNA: TGTGCCAGCGAAAAGGACTCCTACGAGCAGTACTTC.

The CDR3 DNA reads TGTGCCAGCAGCAACTGGGACAGGGACTACGAGCAGTACTTC. Amino acid sequence: CASSNWDRDYEQYF. The chain is built from TRBV7-9 and TRBJ2-7, with 9 bases aligning to TRBD1. The J segment lost 3 bases and the V segment lost 5 bases, leaving 5 bases of the junction unmatched. CDR1 and CDR2 from the germline V gene are SEHNR and FQNEAQ (reference sequence). This CDR3 spans 14 amino acids.

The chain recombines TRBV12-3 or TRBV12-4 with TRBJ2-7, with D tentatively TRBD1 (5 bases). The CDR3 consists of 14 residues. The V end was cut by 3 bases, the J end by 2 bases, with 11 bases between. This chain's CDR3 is CASSLGTGPYEQYV. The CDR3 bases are TGTGCCAGCAGTTTGGGAACAGGCCCCTACGAGCAGTACGTC.

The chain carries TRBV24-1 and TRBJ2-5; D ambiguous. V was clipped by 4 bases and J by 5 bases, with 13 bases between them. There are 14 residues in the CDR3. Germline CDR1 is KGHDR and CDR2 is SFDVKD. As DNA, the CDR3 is TGTGCCACCAGTGACCCGCTAGGGTCCGAGACCCAGTACTTC. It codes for CATSDPLGSETQYF.

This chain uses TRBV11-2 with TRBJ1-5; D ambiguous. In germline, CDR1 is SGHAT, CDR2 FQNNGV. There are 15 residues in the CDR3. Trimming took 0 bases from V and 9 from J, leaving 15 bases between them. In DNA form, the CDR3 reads TGTGCCAGCAGCTTAGATCATGGCCCCTCGGGGCCCCAGCATTTT. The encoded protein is CASSLDHGPSGPQHF.

The CDR3 sequence is CASSLERSGYTF. Here the CDR3 DNA reads TGTGCCAGCAGTTTGGAGAGAAGTGGCTACACCTTC. This chain links TRBV28 with TRBJ1-2; D not certain. Germline loops: CDR1 MDHEN, CDR2 SYDVKM. V lost 3 bases and J lost 7, with 9 bases in between. The CDR3 covers 12 residues.

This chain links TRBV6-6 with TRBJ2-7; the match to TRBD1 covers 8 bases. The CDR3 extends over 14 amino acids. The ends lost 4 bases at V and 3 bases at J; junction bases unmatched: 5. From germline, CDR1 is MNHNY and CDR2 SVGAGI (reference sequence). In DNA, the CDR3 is TGTGCCAGCAGTTCGCCGGGACAGGACTACGAGCAGTACGTC. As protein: CASSSPGQDYEQYV.

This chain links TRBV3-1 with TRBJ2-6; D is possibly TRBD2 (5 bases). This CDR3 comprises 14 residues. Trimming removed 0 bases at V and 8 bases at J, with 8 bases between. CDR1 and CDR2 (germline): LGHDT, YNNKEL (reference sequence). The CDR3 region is CASSQDWRTNVLTF. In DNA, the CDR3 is TGTGCCAGCAGCCAAGATTGGAGGACCAACGTCCTGACTTTC.

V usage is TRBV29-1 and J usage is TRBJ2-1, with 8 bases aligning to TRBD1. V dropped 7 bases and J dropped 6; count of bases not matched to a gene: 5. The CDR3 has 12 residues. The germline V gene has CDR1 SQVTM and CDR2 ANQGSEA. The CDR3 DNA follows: TGCAGCGCACAACAGGGGGGCAATGAGCAGTTCTTC. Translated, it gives CSAQQGGNEQFF.

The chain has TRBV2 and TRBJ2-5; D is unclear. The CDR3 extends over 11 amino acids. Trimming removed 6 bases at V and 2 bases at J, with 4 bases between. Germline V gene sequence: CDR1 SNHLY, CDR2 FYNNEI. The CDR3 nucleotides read TGTGCCAGCAGACTTCAAGAGACCCAGTACTTC. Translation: CASRLQETQYF.

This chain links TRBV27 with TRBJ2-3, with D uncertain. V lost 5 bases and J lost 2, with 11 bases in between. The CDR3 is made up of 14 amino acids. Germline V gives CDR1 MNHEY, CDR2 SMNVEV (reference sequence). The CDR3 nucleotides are TGTGCCAGCAGTCCCAGCTTTACCACAGATACGCAGTATTTT. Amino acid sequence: CASSPSFTTDTQYF.

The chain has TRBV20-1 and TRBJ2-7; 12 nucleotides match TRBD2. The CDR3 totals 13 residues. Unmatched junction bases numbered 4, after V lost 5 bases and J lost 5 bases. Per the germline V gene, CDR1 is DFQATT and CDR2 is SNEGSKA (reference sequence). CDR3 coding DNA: TGCAGTGCTGCTCGGACTAGCGGGAACGAGCAGTACGTC. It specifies CSAARTSGNEQYV.

CDR3 nucleotide sequence: TGCAGTGCTATTAACCCGCAAGGCTACACCTTC. Residues: CSAINPQGYTF. The rearrangement uses TRBV20-1 and TRBJ1-2; D unresolved. The V gene lost 4 bases and the J gene lost 8 bases, with 11 bases spanning the gap. This CDR3 has 11 residues. Germline V CDR1 and CDR2: DFQATT, SNEGSKA (reference sequence).

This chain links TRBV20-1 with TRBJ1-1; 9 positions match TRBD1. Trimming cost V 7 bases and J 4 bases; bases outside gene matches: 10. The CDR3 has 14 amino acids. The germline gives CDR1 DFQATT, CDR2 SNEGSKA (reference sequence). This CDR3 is CSGLGQGIVTEAFF. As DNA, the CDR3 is TGCAGTGGACTCGGACAGGGGATAGTCACTGAAGCTTTCTTT.

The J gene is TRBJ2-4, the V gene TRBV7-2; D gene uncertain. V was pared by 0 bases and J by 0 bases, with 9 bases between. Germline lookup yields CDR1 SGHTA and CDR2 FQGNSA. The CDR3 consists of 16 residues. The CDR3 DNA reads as TGTGCCAGCAGCTTAGCAGCCTACATAGCCAAAAACATTCAGTACTTC. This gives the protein CASSLAAYIAKNIQYF. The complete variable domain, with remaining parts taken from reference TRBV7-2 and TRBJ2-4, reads GAGVSQSPSNKVTEKGKDVELRCDPISGHTALYWYRQSLGQGLEFLIYFQGNSAPDKSGLPSDRFSAERTGGSVSTLTIQRTQQEDSAVYLCASSLAAYIAKNIQYFGAGTRLSVL.

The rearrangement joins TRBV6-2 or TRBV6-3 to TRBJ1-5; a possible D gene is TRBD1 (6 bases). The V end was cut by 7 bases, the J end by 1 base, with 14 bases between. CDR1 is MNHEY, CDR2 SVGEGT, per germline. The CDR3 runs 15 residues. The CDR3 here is CASNWTARSNQPQHF. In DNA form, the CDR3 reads TGTGCCAGCAACTGGACAGCTCGAAGCAATCAGCCCCAGCATTTT.

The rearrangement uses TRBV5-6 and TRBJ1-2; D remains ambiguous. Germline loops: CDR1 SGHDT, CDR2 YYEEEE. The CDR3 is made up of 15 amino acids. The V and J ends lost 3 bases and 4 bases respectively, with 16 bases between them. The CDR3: CASSSRRREGYGYTF. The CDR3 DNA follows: TGTGCCAGCAGCTCGAGGCGGCGAGAGGGCTATGGCTACACCTTC.

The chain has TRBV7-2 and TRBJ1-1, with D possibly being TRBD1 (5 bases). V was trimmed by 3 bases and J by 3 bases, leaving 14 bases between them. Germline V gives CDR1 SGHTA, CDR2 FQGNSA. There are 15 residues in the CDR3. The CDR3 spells CASSFRGAVDTEAFF. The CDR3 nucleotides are TGTGCCAGCAGCTTTAGAGGGGCTGTGGACACTGAAGCTTTCTTT.